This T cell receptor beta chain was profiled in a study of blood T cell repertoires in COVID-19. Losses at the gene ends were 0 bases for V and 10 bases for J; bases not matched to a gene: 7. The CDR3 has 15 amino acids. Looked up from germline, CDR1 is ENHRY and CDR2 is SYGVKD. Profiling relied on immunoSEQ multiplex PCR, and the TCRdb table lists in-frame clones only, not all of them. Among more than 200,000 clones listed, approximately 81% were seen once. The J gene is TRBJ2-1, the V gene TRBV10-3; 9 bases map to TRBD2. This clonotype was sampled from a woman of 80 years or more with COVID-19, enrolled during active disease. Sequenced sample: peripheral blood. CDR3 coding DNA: TGTGCCATCAGTGAGTCAAGGGGCGGGGGGGACGAGCAGTTCTTC. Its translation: CAISESRGGGDEQFF.